The T cell receptor beta chain described here comes from a study of identical twins. The CDR3 has 17 amino acids. This clonotype was picked up one time. TCRdb re-called the 5' RACE reads with MiXCR, one entry per CDR3 protein. Of hundreds of thousands of distinct CDR3 sequences listed, over 20% were seen once; the top ten hold roughly 4%. The data also belong to a second study, concerning T cells expressing NK-cell markers.

The material sequenced was PBMCs. The sequence derives from a young woman in good health. The chain employs TRBV12-2 and TRBJ2-3; the DNA was not used to check the table's D call, TRBD2. TRBV12-2 is listed as a pseudogene. CDR3 sequence: CASRLAEAPSSPYTQYF. In nucleotides, the CDR3 is TGTGCAAGTCGCTTAGCGGAGGCACCGTCATCTCCCTATACGCAGTATTTT.